This entry lists 32 T cell receptor beta chains sequenced from one sample in a study of cytomegalovirus exposure and HLA in healthy donors. TCRdb's copy holds only in-frame clones and misses some; the assay was immunoSEQ multiplex PCR. The table includes more than 200,000 clones, about 92% detected once. Sequenced material: PBMCs. The receptors were sampled from a woman aged 25 to 39 in good health and CMV-seronegative.

The J gene is TRBJ2-5, the V gene TRBV5-1, with 9 positions matching TRBD1. The CDR3 consists of 15 residues. Germline CDR1 and CDR2: SGHRS and YFSETQ. V dropped 4 bases and J dropped 2; count of bases not matched to a gene: 6. This CDR3 reads CASSRTGVVQETQYF. In nucleotides, the CDR3 is TGCGCCAGCAGCAGGACAGGGGTGGTTCAAGAGACCCAGTACTTC. Filled out from reference TRBV5-1 and TRBJ2-5, the complete variable domain reads KAGVTQTPRYLIKTRGQQVTLSCSPISGHRSVSWYQQTPGQGLQFLFEYFSETQRNKGNFPGRFSGRQFSNSRSEMNVSTLELGDSALYLCASSRTGVVQETQYFGPGTRLLVL.

In its sample, this clone was seen a few times. V usage is TRBV25-1 and J usage is TRBJ2-2, with D perhaps TRBD1 (6 bases). Per the germline V gene, CDR1 is MGHDK and CDR2 is SYGVNS. The CDR3 loop spans 11 amino acids. V was trimmed by 9 bases and J by 7 bases, leaving 9 bases between them. This CDR3 reads CASHRDGELFF. CDR3 bases: TGTGCCAGTCACAGGGACGGGGAGCTGTTTTTT.

The chain has TRBV15 and TRBJ2-7; no clear D gene. The CDR3 length is 13 residues. V was shortened by 4 bases and J by 0 bases, with 7 bases between the two germline ends. Per the germline V gene, CDR1 is LNHNV and CDR2 is YYDKDF (reference sequence). The DNA of the CDR3 is TGTGCCACCAGCACCAGAAACTCCTACGAGCAGTACTTC. It is translated as CATSTRNSYEQYF.

This chain uses TRBV28 with TRBJ2-1, with D possibly TRBD2 on 7 matching bases. The germline V gene has CDR1 MDHEN and CDR2 SYDVKM. CDR3 length: 15 amino acids. Trimming stripped 8 bases from V and 4 bases from J, with 18 bases between. CDR3 DNA sequence: TGTGCCAGCTTACTCCCAGGGAGGGGGTACAATGAGCAGTTCTTC. It codes for CASLLPGRGYNEQFF.

The chain's CDR3 is CASSSLAGDREQYF. DNA for the CDR3: TGTGCCAGCAGCTCTTTAGCGGGAGACCGGGAGCAGTACTTC. The rearrangement uses TRBV7-2 and TRBJ2-7, with 9 bases matching TRBD2. J gave up 7 bases and V 4 bases, and 8 bases lay outside the gene matches. The CDR3 has 14 amino acids. Germline loops: CDR1 SGHTA, CDR2 FQGNSA. Together with reference TRBV7-2 and TRBJ2-7, the CDR3 gives the full variable domain: GAGVSQSPSNKVTEKGKDVELRCDPISGHTALYWYRQSLGQGLEFLIYFQGNSAPDKSGLPSDRFSAERTGGSVSTLTIQRTQQEDSAVYLCASSSLAGDREQYFGPGTRLTVT.

Concerning this clone itself: The sample carries other DNA sequences with the same CDR3. The chain combines TRBV29-1 with TRBJ2-5, with D unresolved. The length of the CDR3 is 9 residues. V was shortened by 4 bases and J by 5 bases, with 2 bases between the two germline ends. The germline V gene encodes CDR1 SQVTM and CDR2 ANQGSEA. CDR3 residues: CSVGETQYF. CDR3 DNA: TGCAGCGTTGGGGAGACCCAGTACTTC.

This clone was recorded only once. V usage is TRBV14 and J usage is TRBJ2-7; 9 bases are a match to TRBD2. Trimming removed 0 bases from V and 3 bases from J; junction bases left unmatched: 3. The CDR3 is 15 residues long. Germline values: CDR1 SGHDN, CDR2 FVKESK. Here the CDR3 DNA reads TGTGCCAGCAGCCAAGATCCTAGCGGGATCTACGAGCAGTACTTC. The encoded protein is CASSQDPSGIYEQYF.

This chain links TRBV30 with TRBJ2-5, with D unclear. Per germline, CDR1 GTSNPN and CDR2 SVGIG (reference sequence). The V end was cut by 2 bases, the J end by 1 base, with 2 bases between. The CDR3 runs 11 residues. The DNA of the CDR3 is TGTGCCTGGAGTCCCCAAGAGACCCAGTACTTC. It encodes CAWSPQETQYF.

The chain combines TRBV19 with TRBJ1-5, with a weak D call TRBD1 (5 bases). From germline, CDR1 is LNHDA and CDR2 SQIVND (reference sequence). V shed 0 bases and J shed 6 bases, with 12 bases lying between them. The length of the CDR3 is 15 residues. The CDR3 loop reads CASSIDRGEGQPQHF. CDR3 DNA: TGTGCCAGTAGTATAGATCGGGGGGAGGGTCAGCCCCAGCATTTT.

V usage is TRBV19 and J usage is TRBJ2-7; 13 nucleotides match TRBD2. J lost 2 bases, V lost 6 bases, and 4 bases had no gene match. Germline loops: CDR1 LNHDA, CDR2 SQIVND (reference sequence). CDR3 length: 15 residues. CDR3 region: CASSPGTSGTYEQYF. The CDR3 nucleotides are TGTGCCAGTAGCCCCGGGACTAGCGGGACCTACGAGCAGTACTTC.

CDR3 residues: CASSSQPTGGYYEQYF. The CDR3 region has the DNA TGTGCCAGCTCATCTCAGCCAACAGGGGGGTACTACGAGCAGTACTTC. The chain has TRBV18 and TRBJ2-7; 8 nucleotides align to TRBD1. V shed 5 bases, J shed 3 bases, and the junction held 12 bases outside the gene matches. Germline lookup yields CDR1 KGHSH and CDR2 LQKENI. The length of the CDR3 is 16 residues.

The rearrangement links TRBV11-2 to TRBJ2-1; D remains unclear. V was clipped by 1 base and J by 0 bases, with 10 bases between them. Germline loops: CDR1 SGHAT, CDR2 FQNNGV. The CDR3 has 16 amino acids. CDR3 sequence reads: CASSLASIYSYNEQFF. The DNA of the CDR3 is TGTGCCAGCAGCTTAGCGTCCATTTACTCCTACAATGAGCAGTTCTTC.

The CDR3 coding sequence is TGTGCCAGCAGCGTCCAGGGAAGCACAGATACGCAGTATTTT. Translated: CASSVQGSTDTQYF. The rearrangement uses TRBV9 and TRBJ2-3; weak D call: TRBD1 (5 bases). Looked up from germline, CDR1 is SGDLS and CDR2 is YYNGEE. V was trimmed by 2 bases and J by 0 bases, leaving 7 bases between them. The length of the CDR3 is 14 residues.

V usage is TRBV20-1 and J usage is TRBJ2-7; D possibly corresponds to TRBD2 (5 bases). Trimming took 4 bases from V and 3 from J, leaving 7 bases between them. CDR3 size: 11 residues. CDR1 DFQATT and CDR2 SNEGSKA come from the germline V gene (reference sequence). CDR3 DNA sequence: TGCAGTGCTATGAGCGGCTACGAGCAGTACTTC. It yields the protein CSAMSGYEQYF.

V gene TRBV29-1 combines with J gene TRBJ1-1; D might be TRBD1 (5 bases). Germline CDR1 SQVTM, CDR2 ANQGSEA. The CDR3 spans 12 residues. Trimming removed 7 bases from V and 4 bases from J, with 13 bases in between. CDR3 DNA: TGCAGCGGAGGCGGTGGGGGCACTGAAGCTTTCTTT. Translated: CSGGGGGTEAFF.

This clone was picked up one time. This chain links TRBV29-1 with TRBJ1-2; D not resolved. Germline lookup yields CDR1 SQVTM and CDR2 ANQGSEA. V lost 3 bases and J lost 1, with 15 bases in between. The CDR3 extends over 15 amino acids. In nucleotides, the CDR3 is TGCAGCGTTGAGAGGTTTCACGGCCTTAACTATGGCTACACCTTC. Encoded protein: CSVERFHGLNYGYTF.

The count of this clone is one. CDR3: CASSLASGVRGGGRMPNEQFF. Written as DNA, the CDR3 is TGCGCCAGCAGCTTGGCCTCGGGGGTCCGGGGCGGCGGGCGGATGCCCAATGAGCAGTTCTTC. V is TRBV5-1 and J is TRBJ2-1, with D possibly TRBD2 on 6 matching bases. The CDR3 runs to 21 residues. Trimming removed 0 bases at V and 6 bases at J, with 31 bases between. CDR1 and CDR2 (germline): SGHRS, YFSETQ.

J is TRBJ2-6 and V is TRBV11-3, with 8 nucleotides matching TRBD2. V shed 1 base and J 2 bases; nucleotides not matched to a gene: 1. This CDR3 spans 16 amino acids. From germline, CDR1 is SGHNT and CDR2 YENEEA. The DNA of the CDR3 is TGTGCCAGCAGCTTAGGCGGGGGGCCTGGGGCCAACGTCCTGACTTTC. Its translation is CASSLGGGPGANVLTF.

This sequence joins TRBV4-3 and TRBJ2-5; 13 nucleotides match TRBD2. Per the germline V gene, CDR1 is LGHNA and CDR2 is YSLEER. The CDR3 totals 16 residues. With 2 bases clipped from V and 3 bases from J, the junction kept 3 bases outside the gene matches. In nucleotides, the CDR3 is TGCGCCAGCAGCCAACAAGGACTAGCGGGGGAAGAGACCCAGTACTTC. Residues: CASSQQGLAGEETQYF.

This chain links TRBV19 with TRBJ2-1; weak D call: TRBD1 (6 bases). Germline values: CDR1 LNHDA, CDR2 SQIVND (reference sequence). The CDR3 contains 13 residues. Trimming took 3 bases from V and 7 from J, leaving 10 bases between them. The DNA of the CDR3 is TGTGCCAGTAGTATCCAGGGGTGGAATGAGCAGTTCTTC. This gives the protein CASSIQGWNEQFF.

The chain links TRBV29-1 to TRBJ2-7; TRBD1 is a possible D gene (5 bases). V lost 1 base and J lost 6, with 10 bases in between. CDR3 length equals 12 residues. The germline CDR1 and CDR2 sequences are SQVTM and ANQGSEA. In nucleotides, the CDR3 is TGCAGCGTTGAAGTGCAGGGTGGCGAGCAGTACTTC. The encoded protein is CSVEVQGGEQYF.

The chain couples TRBV6-6 to TRBJ2-7, with D uncertain. CDR1 and CDR2 from the germline V gene are MNHNY and SVGAGI (reference sequence). V lost 7 bases, J lost 8 bases, and 12 bases lay in between. This CDR3 is 11 amino acids long. The CDR3 region has the DNA TGTGCCAGCACAGACGAGGTGAAGCAGTACTTC. Translating gives CASTDEVKQYF.

The chain links TRBV29-1 to TRBJ2-7; no clear D. Trimming took off 7 bases at V and 1 base at J, with 8 bases between the two ends. The CDR3 covers 11 residues. CDR1 and CDR2 from the germline V gene are SQVTM and ANQGSEA. This CDR3 is CSALTSYEQYF. CDR3 sequence (DNA): TGCAGCGCCTTAACTTCCTACGAGCAGTACTTC.

This clone was detected only once. The V gene is TRBV28, the J gene TRBJ2-7; 8 bases map to TRBD1. The germline V gene encodes CDR1 MDHEN and CDR2 SYDVKM. V was clipped by 4 bases and J by 4 bases; unmatched bases: 9. The CDR3 is 15 residues long. The CDR3 DNA reads as TGTGCCAGCAGTTCCTCCGGGACAGGACGGTACGAGCAGTACTTC. The encoded protein is CASSSSGTGRYEQYF.

In its sample, this clone was seen once. The V gene is TRBV29-1, the J gene TRBJ1-2, with D perhaps matching TRBD1 (6 bases). Germline V lookup: CDR1 SQVTM, CDR2 ANQGSEA. The V gene lost 7 bases and the J gene lost 4 bases, with 13 bases spanning the gap. The CDR3 sequence is 12 residues long. This CDR3 reads CSAGDTAYGYTF. The DNA for the CDR3 is TGCAGCGCCGGGGACACCGCCTATGGCTACACCTTC.

In DNA, the CDR3 is TGTGCCAGCAGTGGACCCGACATTACAAACACCATATATTTT. Protein: CASSGPDITNTIYF. The chain recombines TRBV2 with TRBJ1-3; unclear D gene. The CDR3 has 14 residues. The germline CDR1 and CDR2 sequences are SNHLY and FYNNEI. V was pared by 4 bases and J by 6 bases, with 13 bases between.

This clone has more than one count but fewer than ten. The CDR3, as DNA: TGTGCCAGCAGTATAGAGGAAAAACTGTTTTTT. Protein: CASSIEEKLFF. The chain joins TRBV2 to TRBJ1-4; D remains ambiguous. CDR3 length equals 11 residues. Germline V gene sequence: CDR1 SNHLY, CDR2 FYNNEI. The V and J ends lost 5 bases and 8 bases respectively, with 6 bases between them.

The V call is TRBV28, the J call TRBJ1-1; 8 bases are a match to TRBD1. CDR3 length: 12 residues. In germline, CDR1 is MDHEN, CDR2 SYDVKM. V lost 5 bases and J lost 10; bases outside the gene matches: 6. CDR3 loop: CASSQDRVGAFF. The CDR3 region has the DNA TGTGCCAGCAGTCAGGACAGGGTAGGAGCTTTCTTT. The entire variable domain, with the rest obtained from reference TRBV28 and TRBJ1-1, is as follows: DVKVTQSSRYLVKRTGEKVFLECVQDMDHENMFWYRQDPGLGLRLIYFSYDVKMKEKGDIPEGYSVSREKKERFSLILESASTNQTSMYLCASSQDRVGAFFGQGTRLTVV.

The V call is TRBV27, the J call TRBJ2-1; D unclear. V was clipped by 2 bases and J by 8 bases, with 10 bases between them. CDR1 and CDR2 from the germline V gene are MNHEY and SMNVEV (reference sequence). This CDR3 contains 13 residues. The CDR3, as DNA: TGTGCCAGCAGTTTAGGGTCTGGCGATGAGCAGTTCTTC. Protein: CASSLGSGDEQFF.

The chain carries TRBV4-3 and TRBJ2-1; D may be TRBD1 or TRBD2 (5 bases each). Deletions cut 0 bases from V and 0 bases from J, with 12 bases between. Germline V lookup: CDR1 LGHNA, CDR2 YSLEER. This CDR3 region has 17 residues. The chain's CDR3 is CASSQEYGASSYNEQFF. Here the CDR3 DNA reads TGCGCCAGCAGCCAAGAGTACGGGGCGAGCTCCTACAATGAGCAGTTCTTC.

The genes are TRBV15 and TRBJ2-2; no clear D. Germline V lookup: CDR1 LNHNV, CDR2 YYDKDF (reference sequence). V was clipped by 0 bases and J by 3 bases, with 8 bases between them. This CDR3 has 15 residues. The CDR3 DNA reads as TGTGCCACCAGCAGAGATCTAGGTGACACCGGGGAGCTGTTTTTT. Residues: CATSRDLGDTGELFF.

The chain couples TRBV18 to TRBJ1-2; D gene unclear. CDR1 and CDR2 (germline): KGHSH, LQKENI. With 0 bases removed from V and 4 bases from J, the gap between germline ends came to 9 bases. CDR3 length: 14 amino acids. The CDR3 reads CASSPPQVGYGYTF. CDR3 DNA sequence: TGTGCCAGCTCACCACCGCAGGTGGGCTATGGCTACACCTTC.